These 9 T cell receptor beta chains share one sample of origin, sequenced in a study of shared clonotypes between healthy human individuals (dated by TCRdb to the early 2020s). Libraries were constructed by the immunoSEQ multiplex PCR assay. TCRdb's version of the immuneACCESS table is confined to in-frame rearrangements and falls short of the full clone set. An unresolved V gene accounts for under half of the shortfall where checked; the remainder is of unknown origin. Present in this sample are a few million clones, over 85% of which were seen just once. Around 1.8% of the sample lies in the top ten. CD8 naive samples were CD45RO-negative cells positively selected for CCR7, giving a CD45RA+CCR7+ population that excluded TemRA cells. Sequences were obtained from naive CD8+ T cells from PBMCs. This specimen's cell subset or site label, per the study, means: CD45RA+CCR7+. The origin of the receptors is a man aged 18 to 29 in good health. Some clones in this sample may be carry-over from other donors' samples.

The chain recombines TRBV19 with TRBJ2-1; 7 bases align to TRBD1. The CDR3 runs 14 residues. Germline V lookup: CDR1 LNHDA, CDR2 SQIVND (reference sequence). The trim removed 8 bases at V and 2 bases at J, leaving 6 bases unmatched. The CDR3 DNA sequence: TGTGCCAGTTCCGGACAGGAGCCCTACAATGAGCAGTTCTTC. This sequence encodes CASSGQEPYNEQFF.

CDR3 sequence reads: CASMGRQRPPYEQYF. The DNA for the CDR3 is TGTGCCAGCATGGGCCGACAAAGGCCCCCTTACGAGCAGTACTTC. The chain employs TRBV6-5 and TRBJ2-7; D remains unclear. With 7 bases removed from V and 4 bases from J, the gap between germline ends came to 20 bases. The germline V gene encodes CDR1 MNHEY and CDR2 SVGAGI. The CDR3 extends over 15 amino acids.

The chain is built from TRBV28 and TRBJ1-2; 7 nucleotides agree with TRBD1. J lost 1 base, V lost 2 bases, and 7 bases had no gene match. CDR1 and CDR2 from the germline V gene are MDHEN and SYDVKM. This CDR3 has 16 residues. CDR3 in DNA: TGTGCCAGCAGTTTACCCGGCCAGGGGGTTAACTATGGCTACACCTTC. Translated: CASSLPGQGVNYGYTF.

This rearrangement joins TRBV19 to TRBJ2-7; 10 nucleotides match TRBD1. The CDR3 runs to 16 residues. CDR1 is LNHDA and CDR2 is SQIVND in the germline V gene (reference sequence). After removal of 5 bases from V and 2 bases from J, the junction contained 9 bases not matched to a gene. CDR3 DNA sequence: TGTGCCAGTAGTGCGGGGACAGGGGCCTTGGCCTACGAGCAGTACTTC. This sequence encodes CASSAGTGALAYEQYF.

The chain has TRBV5-4 and TRBJ2-5; 10 bases are a match to TRBD2. TRBJ2-7 explains the end of the DNA better; the J call may be wrong. The CDR3 is 15 residues long. Germline values: CDR1 SGHNT, CDR2 YYREEE (reference sequence). The CDR3 bases are TGTGCCAGCAGCTTGTCGCCTAGCGGGAGCTACGAGCAGTACTTC. This codes for CASSLSPSGSYEQYF.

The chain employs TRBV11-2 and TRBJ2-5, with a possible D match to TRBD2 (6 bases). The CDR3 is 15 residues long. The germline gives CDR1 SGHAT, CDR2 FQNNGV. The V end lost 4 bases, the J end lost 5 bases, and 17 bases lay between the germline ends. The CDR3 loop reads CASSSRLERRETQYF. The CDR3 region has the DNA TGTGCCAGCAGCTCTCGACTAGAGCGTCGGGAGACCCAGTACTTC.

CDR3 in amino acids: CASSSWAAGGNEKLFF. The CDR3 DNA is TGCGCCAGCAGTAGTTGGGCAGCCGGAGGGAATGAAAAACTGTTTTTT. This sequence joins TRBV5-1 and TRBJ1-4; no firm D call. The germline gives CDR1 SGHRS, CDR2 YFSETQ. The CDR3 has 16 residues. Trimming pared 5 bases from V and 5 bases from J, leaving 19 bases between. Full variable domain (missing parts from reference TRBV5-1 and TRBJ1-4): KAGVTQTPRYLIKTRGQQVTLSCSPISGHRSVSWYQQTPGQGLQFLFEYFSETQRNKGNFPGRFSGRQFSNSRSEMNVSTLELGDSALYLCASSSWAAGGNEKLFFGSGTQLSVL.

The chain recombines TRBV7-9 with TRBJ2-7, with a possible D match to TRBD1 (6 bases). Germline CDR1 SEHNR, CDR2 FQNEAQ (reference sequence). This CDR3 has 12 residues. Trimming removed 5 bases at V and 4 bases at J, with 9 bases between. This CDR3 is CASSRDMYEQYF. CDR3 bases: TGTGCCAGCAGCCGGGACATGTACGAGCAGTACTTC.

The V call is TRBV28, the J call TRBJ2-7; D remains unclear. Trimming left V 6 bases short and J 6 bases short, with 12 bases between. CDR1 and CDR2 from the germline V gene are MDHEN and SYDVKM. CDR3 size: 12 residues. The CDR3 nucleotides read TGTGCCAGCAGACCTACGCGTGGCGAGCAGTACTTC. It yields the protein CASRPTRGEQYF.